Given below is one TCR beta chain in context. The sample comes from a study of shared clonotypes between healthy human individuals. Splitting the CD4+ cells yielded a CD45RA+ naive subset and a CD45RA-negative memory subset. V was cut by 3 bases and J by 5 bases, with 9 bases left in between. The V gene's germline CDR1 is SGHRS and CDR2 YFSETQ. The CDR3 has 13 amino acids. The authors ran the assay at deep level. Clones were sequenced by immunoSEQ multiplex PCR, and TCRdb holds only the in-frame ones, with some missing. The profile shows roughly 2.2 million clones, approximately 93% of them singletons.

The sequenced material came from naive CD4+ T cells from PBMCs. Specified subset: CD45RA+ positively selected. The origin of this receptor is a man between 18 and 35 years old in good health. Some clones in this sample may be carry-over from other donors' samples. The rearrangement joins TRBV5-1 to TRBJ1-3; perhaps TRBD1 as D (5 bases). CDR3 sequence reads: CASSSDSRNTIYF. The CDR3 nucleotides are TGCGCCAGCAGCTCCGACAGTAGAAACACCATATATTTT.